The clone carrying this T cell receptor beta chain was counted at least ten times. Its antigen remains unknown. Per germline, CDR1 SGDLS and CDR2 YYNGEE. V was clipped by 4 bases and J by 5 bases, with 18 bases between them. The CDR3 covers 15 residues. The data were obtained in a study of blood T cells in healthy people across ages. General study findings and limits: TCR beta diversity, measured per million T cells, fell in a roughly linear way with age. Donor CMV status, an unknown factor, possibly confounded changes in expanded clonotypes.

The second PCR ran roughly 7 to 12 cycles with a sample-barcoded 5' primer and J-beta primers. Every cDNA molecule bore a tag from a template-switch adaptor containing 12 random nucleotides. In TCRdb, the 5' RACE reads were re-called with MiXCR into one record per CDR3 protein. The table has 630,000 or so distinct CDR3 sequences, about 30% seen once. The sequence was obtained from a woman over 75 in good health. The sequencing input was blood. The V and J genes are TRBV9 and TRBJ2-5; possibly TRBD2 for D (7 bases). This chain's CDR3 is CASSTQGGAHETQYF. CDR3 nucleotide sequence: TGTGCCAGCAGCACCCAAGGGGGGGCGCACGAGACCCAGTACTTC.